Shown below are 26 T cell receptor beta chains from a single sample sequenced in a study of T-cell memory formation after mild COVID-19. TCRdb re-called the 5' RACE reads with MiXCR, one entry per CDR3 protein. Seen here are under 300,000 distinct CDR3 sequences, roughly 8.2% observed once, and the top ten hold around a fifth. Sequencing was done on a sample of PBMCs or a T cell subset sorted from them (not recorded which). Every receptor here comes from a man aged 18 to 30 who had mild COVID-19 (a few samples of this study predate the infection). Cell type and time point are not known.

Only a few counts were recorded for this clonotype. The rearrangement uses TRBV9 and TRBJ1-3; 7 positions agree with TRBD1. The CDR3 runs 14 residues. Trimming cost V 5 bases and J 2 bases; bases outside gene matches: 4. CDR1 and CDR2 from the germline V gene are SGDLS and YYNGEE. The CDR3 sequence is CASRPGTAGNTIYF. The CDR3 DNA sequence: TGTGCCAGCAGACCCGGGACAGCTGGAAACACCATATATTTT.

This clonotype has just a few counts. This chain joins TRBV27 and TRBJ2-3, with 7 bases identical to TRBD1. This CDR3 region has 13 residues. CDR1 is MNHEY, CDR2 SMNVEV, per germline (reference sequence). The trim removed 6 bases at V and 3 bases at J, leaving 3 bases unmatched. CDR3 in DNA: TGTGCCAGCAGCAAGACAGGGACAGATACGCAGTATTTT. Amino acid sequence: CASSKTGTDTQYF.

This clonotype was seen only a few times. The chain employs TRBV4-3 and TRBJ1-2, with 8 bases identical to TRBD1. The trim removed 0 bases at V and 8 bases at J, leaving 5 bases unmatched. This CDR3 has 14 residues. The germline V gene has CDR1 LGHNA and CDR2 YSLEER. CDR3 in amino acids: CASSQELTGEGYTF. The CDR3 region has the DNA TGCGCCAGCAGCCAAGAATTGACAGGGGAAGGCTACACCTTC.

This clonotype was recorded at least ten times. The chain couples TRBV4-2 to TRBJ2-1; no definite D call. The V gene's germline CDR1 is LGHNA and CDR2 YNFKEQ. CDR3 size: 13 residues. The V gene lost 0 bases and the J gene lost 4 bases, with 4 bases spanning the gap. The CDR3 DNA is TGTGCCAGCAGCCAAGATGTATACAATGAGCAGTTCTTC. This sequence encodes CASSQDVYNEQFF.

This clonotype was detected a few times. The chain uses TRBV20-1 and TRBJ1-1; D is undetermined. Germline values: CDR1 DFQATT, CDR2 SNEGSKA (reference sequence). The CDR3 totals 16 residues. Trimming removed 6 bases from V and 2 bases from J, with 22 bases in between. The CDR3 DNA is TGCAGTGCCAGCGTTCCGGGAAGGAATGAAAACACTGAAGCTTTCTTT. This encodes CSASVPGRNENTEAFF.

This clonotype has at least ten counts. This chain connects TRBV20-1 to TRBJ2-1; TRBD2 might be the D (5 bases). V lost 3 bases, J lost 4 bases, and 16 bases lay in between. Germline V gene lookup returns CDR1 DFQATT and CDR2 SNEGSKA (reference sequence). The CDR3 spans 15 residues. The CDR3 here is CSARDDLSGYNEQFF. The DNA of the CDR3 is TGCAGTGCTAGGGACGACTTGTCGGGATACAATGAGCAGTTCTTC.

This clonotype was seen a handful of times. This chain uses TRBV20-1 with TRBJ2-1, with TRBD1 matching over 8 bases. This CDR3 comprises 15 residues. From germline, CDR1 is DFQATT and CDR2 SNEGSKA (reference sequence). Trimming cost V 3 bases and J 9 bases; bases outside gene matches: 13. The CDR3 spells CSASLPGGASGEQFF. The DNA of the CDR3 is TGCAGTGCTAGCTTACCAGGGGGCGCATCTGGTGAGCAGTTCTTC.

This clonotype was picked up many times. The chain recombines TRBV12-3 or TRBV12-4 with TRBJ2-1, with a weak D call TRBD1 (5 bases). With 3 bases removed from V and 7 bases from J, the gap between germline ends came to 16 bases. The CDR3 is made up of 15 amino acids. The CDR3 DNA is TGTGCCAGCAGTTTTCCCGGAAACAGGCATAATGAGCAGTTCTTC. Its translation is CASSFPGNRHNEQFF.

The CDR3 loop is CASSVAVNQETQYF. DNA of the CDR3: TGTGCCAGCAGCGTCGCGGTAAACCAAGAGACCCAGTACTTC. The chain is built from TRBV9 and TRBJ2-5; D unclear. The CDR3 is 14 residues long. The germline V gene encodes CDR1 SGDLS and CDR2 YYNGEE. Trimming took 2 bases from V and 0 from J, leaving 8 bases between them.

This clonotype has a handful of counts. The chain recombines TRBV28 with TRBJ1-3; no firm D call. The germline CDR1 and CDR2 sequences are MDHEN and SYDVKM. The ends were cut back, 7 bases at V and 2 bases at J, with 9 bases in the middle. CDR3 length equals 13 residues. The CDR3, as DNA: TGTGCCAGCACCCAAGGTACTGGAAACACCATATATTTT. Translated: CASTQGTGNTIYF.

This clonotype was seen more than once but under ten times. The chain combines TRBV20-1 with TRBJ2-7; D possibly matches TRBD1 or TRBD2 (5 bases each). This CDR3 has 14 residues. V lost 5 bases and J 2 bases, leaving 16 bases between the germline ends. Germline CDR1 and CDR2: DFQATT and SNEGSKA (reference sequence). The CDR3 region has the DNA TGCAGTGCTGGCCTCCGGGACCTGGCCTACGAGCAGTACTTC. This codes for CSAGLRDLAYEQYF.

This clonotype showed up just a few times. The chain joins TRBV9 to TRBJ2-7; 7 bases fit TRBD1. Germline V lookup: CDR1 SGDLS, CDR2 YYNGEE. The CDR3 contains 14 residues. After removal of 4 bases from V and 2 bases from J, the junction contained 6 bases not matched to a gene. Here the CDR3 reads CASSTRTGTYEQYF. DNA for the CDR3: TGTGCCAGCAGCACTAGGACAGGTACCTACGAGCAGTACTTC.

CDR3 in amino acids: CASSEGRSGGYEQYV. DNA for the CDR3: TGTGCCAGCAGCGAGGGACGGAGCGGGGGTTACGAGCAGTACGTC. V usage is TRBV2 and J usage is TRBJ2-7; 8 bases are shared with TRBD2. Germline V CDR1 and CDR2: SNHLY, FYNNEI. The ends lost 6 bases at V and 4 bases at J; junction bases unmatched: 11. The length of the CDR3 is 15 residues.

This clonotype was counted ten times or more. The CDR3 DNA sequence: TGTGCCAGCAGCTATCGTCATGGTGGCCCGCCGGCCTACGAGCAGTACGTC. Translated: CASSYRHGGPPAYEQYV. This sequence joins TRBV6-2 or TRBV6-3 and TRBJ2-7, with D unresolved. CDR1 and CDR2 from the germline V gene are MNHEY and SVGEGT. This CDR3 has 17 amino acids. V shed 6 bases and J shed 2 bases, with 23 bases lying between them.

CDR3 sequence: CAWPTGTSGPGELFF. CDR3 sequence (DNA): TGTGCCTGGCCTACCGGGACTAGCGGGCCCGGGGAGCTGTTTTTT. The chain links TRBV5-8 to TRBJ2-2; 12 bases match TRBD2. This CDR3 region has 15 residues. Per the germline V gene, CDR1 is SGHTS and CDR2 is YDEGEE. Losses at the gene ends were 10 bases for V and 6 bases for J; bases not matched to a gene: 10.

This clonotype was seen more than once but under ten times. The genes are TRBV15 and TRBJ2-3; 9 positions match TRBD1. The CDR3 covers 17 residues. The V gene end was trimmed by 0 bases and the J gene end by 6 bases; junction bases not matched to a gene: 10. The germline CDR1 and CDR2 sequences are LNHNV and YYDKDF (reference sequence). This CDR3 reads CATSRDRGTGFVDTQYF. CDR3 nucleotide sequence: TGTGCCACCAGCAGAGATAGGGGGACAGGGTTCGTGGATACGCAGTATTTT.

This clonotype was seen a handful of times. The J gene is TRBJ2-1, the V gene TRBV21-1; TRBD1, the D gene given by the table, was not confirmed from the DNA. TRBV21-1 is designated a pseudogene. This CDR3 is built from 18 residues. The DNA for the CDR3 is TGTGCCAGCAGCAAATCAAAGCGGGACAGCCTTCGATTTGGTGAGCAGTTCTTC. It codes for CASSKSKRDSLRFGEQFF.

This clonotype was detected ten times or more. In DNA form, the CDR3 reads TGTGCCAGCAGCTTATACGGGGGGAACACTGAAGCTTTCTTT. Residues: CASSLYGGNTEAFF. The chain uses TRBV7-2 and TRBJ1-1; the D gene is possibly TRBD1 (5 bases). Trimming removed 2 bases from V and 1 base from J, with 8 bases in between. This CDR3 spans 14 amino acids. Germline values: CDR1 SGHTA, CDR2 FQGNSA.

This clonotype has ten or more counts. The genes are TRBV11-2 and TRBJ2-7; 8 positions agree with TRBD2. In germline, CDR1 is SGHAT, CDR2 FQNNGV. The CDR3 contains 12 residues. V dropped 5 bases and J dropped 10; count of bases not matched to a gene: 7. CDR3 nucleotide sequence: TGTGCCAGCAGCCCCAGGCGGGGGGTACAGTACGTC. Its translation: CASSPRRGVQYV.

The table lists this clonotype with many counts. V usage is TRBV29-1 and J usage is TRBJ2-5; TRBD1 might be the D (5 bases). V was pared by 6 bases and J by 6 bases, with 11 bases between. The CDR3 is 11 residues long. The germline gives CDR1 SQVTM, CDR2 ANQGSEA. The CDR3 protein is CSVAQGQTQYF. CDR3 DNA sequence: TGCAGCGTGGCCCAGGGCCAGACCCAGTACTTC.

V and J are TRBV7-9 and TRBJ2-5; D could derive from TRBD1 or TRBD2 (5 bases each). This CDR3 comprises 12 residues. From germline, CDR1 is SEHNR and CDR2 FQNEAQ (reference sequence). V was pared by 4 bases and J by 9 bases, with 12 bases between. The chain's CDR3 is CASSWDVGAQYF. CDR3 bases: TGTGCCAGCAGCTGGGACGTCGGTGCCCAGTACTTC. The full variable domain, rest sourced from reference TRBV7-9 and TRBJ2-5, is DTGVSQNPRHKITKRGQNVTFRCDPISEHNRLYWYRQTLGQGPEFLTYFQNEAQLEKSRLLSDRFSAERPKGSFSTLEIQRTEQGDSAMYLCASSWDVGAQYFGPGTRLLVL.

The chain links TRBV4-3 to TRBJ1-2, with a possible D match to TRBD1 (5 bases). The CDR3 length is 17 residues. The V gene's germline CDR1 is LGHNA and CDR2 YSLEER. V lost 4 bases and J lost 0, with 18 bases in between. The CDR3 reads CASSPRARGTPNYGYTF. The CDR3 DNA follows: TGCGCCAGCAGCCCCAGGGCCCGCGGGACGCCTAACTATGGCTACACCTTC.

The rearrangement uses TRBV7-9 and TRBJ1-2; D ambiguous. This CDR3 contains 16 residues. In germline, CDR1 is SEHNR, CDR2 FQNEAQ (reference sequence). Trimming took 4 bases from V and 2 from J, leaving 17 bases between them. The CDR3 bases are TGTGCCAGCAGCTCCTTCGGGGAGGAGGAGAACTATGGCTACACCTTC. Translation: CASSSFGEEENYGYTF. The complete variable domain, with remaining parts taken from reference TRBV7-9 and TRBJ1-2, reads DTGVSQNPRHKITKRGQNVTFRCDPISEHNRLYWYRQTLGQGPEFLTYFQNEAQLEKSRLLSDRFSAERPKGSFSTLEIQRTEQGDSAMYLCASSSFGEEENYGYTFGSGTRLTVV.

This clonotype has a handful of counts. The rearrangement links TRBV20-1 to TRBJ1-2, with 8 bases fitting TRBD1. This CDR3 comprises 15 residues. After removal of 1 base from V and 6 bases from J, the junction contained 10 bases not matched to a gene. Germline CDR1 is DFQATT and CDR2 is SNEGSKA (reference sequence). CDR3 bases: TGCAGTGCTAGAGGGCAGGGGGCAGCGGAGGATGGCTACACCTTC. It is translated as CSARGQGAAEDGYTF.

This clonotype was observed a handful of times. The chain recombines TRBV6-5 with TRBJ1-6, with D perhaps matching TRBD1 (5 bases). The ends were cut back, 8 bases at V and 5 bases at J, with 10 bases in the middle. CDR3 length: 13 residues. Germline V lookup: CDR1 MNHEY, CDR2 SVGAGI. The CDR3 sequence: CASRGVNNSPLHF. In DNA, the CDR3 is TGTGCCAGCCGAGGGGTAAATAATTCACCCCTCCACTTT.

Only a few counts were recorded for this clonotype. This chain connects TRBV6-5 to TRBJ1-2; TRBD1 agrees at 9 bases. V was clipped by 2 bases and J by 6 bases; unmatched bases: 10. This CDR3 contains 16 residues. CDR1 and CDR2 (germline): MNHEY, SVGAGI. The CDR3 here is CASSYRQGGAIDGYTF. The CDR3, as DNA: TGTGCCAGCAGTTACAGACAGGGGGGGGCTATAGATGGCTACACCTTC.